Sequencing of this T cell receptor (beta chain) was carried out in a study of T-cell reconstitution after alpha-beta-depleted transplantation in children. Preparing the TCRbeta library involved the use of unique molecular identifiers. TCRdb itself ran the PCR reads through MiXCR, one entry per CDR3 protein. The sample records 640,000 or so distinct CDR3 sequences, around a sixth being singletons. The TCR was taken from a human donor who donated a stem cell graft to a child with acute myeloid leukemia. The material was PBMCs from the stem cell graft donor, obtained from the stem cell graft.

The CDR3 DNA sequence: TGTGCCAGCAGCTCAGAACCTGGTCCGCCGAGCCCCACAGATACGCAGTATTTT. It encodes CASSSEPGPPSPTDTQYF. The V gene is TRBV11-2, the J gene TRBJ2-3; D unresolved. The CDR3 is 18 residues long. The germline V gene has CDR1 SGHAT and CDR2 FQNNGV. The germline V and J ends were trimmed by 4 bases and 2 bases, with 22 bases remaining between them.